Listed here are 14 T cell receptor beta chains from one sample, sequenced in a study of technical replicates of blood from a handful of donors. The data were produced by immunoSEQ multiplex PCR, yet TCRdb's version contains in-frame clones alone and is incomplete. Here the sample spans about 79,000 clones, around 94% being singletons. The sequenced material came from T cells isolated from PBMCs. The receptors originated from a human donor in good health.

This clone is categorized as medium-sized. This chain connects TRBV5-4 to TRBJ1-1, with 8 bases fitting TRBD1. Trimming removed 4 bases from V and 1 base from J; junction bases left unmatched: 9. This CDR3 region has 16 residues. Germline CDR1 SGHNT, CDR2 YYREEE (reference sequence). The CDR3 loop reads CASSPIPGQENTEAFF. The CDR3 DNA reads as TGTGCCAGCAGCCCAATACCGGGACAGGAGAACACTGAAGCTTTCTTT.

The rearrangement uses TRBV7-9 and TRBJ1-2; D is ambiguous. Germline-derived CDR1 and CDR2 are SEHNR and FQNEAQ (reference sequence). The CDR3 has 13 residues. The ends were cut back, 5 bases at V and 8 bases at J, with 15 bases in the middle. CDR3 region: CASSPDGPYGYTF. Written as DNA, the CDR3 is TGTGCCAGCAGCCCGGATGGGCCCTACGGCTACACCTTC.

The gene calls are TRBV2 and TRBJ1-1, with D uncertain. This CDR3 has 14 amino acids. V lost 7 bases and J 10 bases, leaving 22 bases between the germline ends. Germline-derived CDR1 and CDR2 are SNHLY and FYNNEI. CDR3 protein: CASTTNREGTGAFF. The CDR3 nucleotides are TGTGCCAGCACTACGAATCGAGAGGGTACCGGAGCTTTCTTT.

V and J are TRBV6-1 and TRBJ2-1, with TRBD1 matching 7 bases. The CDR3 runs 13 residues. Germline CDR1 reads MNHNS; CDR2 reads SASEGT. J lost 7 bases, V lost 6 bases, and 6 bases had no gene match. The CDR3 bases are TGTGCCAGCAGAAGACAGGGTAGGAATGAGCAGTTCTTC. Translated: CASRRQGRNEQFF.

With regard to this clone: Other DNA sequences from this sample encode an identical CDR3 as well. The chain carries TRBV5-4 and TRBJ2-3; no firm D call. The CDR3 totals 14 residues. The germline V and J ends were trimmed by 0 bases and 3 bases, with 8 bases remaining between them. CDR1 and CDR2 from the germline V gene are SGHNT and YYREEE (reference sequence). The CDR3 sequence is CASSLGVGTDTQYF. In DNA, the CDR3 is TGTGCCAGCAGCTTGGGTGTCGGGACAGATACGCAGTATTTT.

The V and J genes are TRBV20-1 and TRBJ1-2; D gene uncertain. V lost 6 bases, J lost 6 bases, and 8 bases lay in between. CDR1 and CDR2 (germline): DFQATT, SNEGSKA (reference sequence). CDR3 length: 10 amino acids. The CDR3 reads CSARLHGYTF. CDR3 DNA sequence: TGCAGTGCCAGACTCCATGGCTACACCTTC.

The table lists this clone with a few counts. The chain employs TRBV9 and TRBJ2-3, with 7 bases that match TRBD1. V was clipped by 0 bases and J by 4 bases; unmatched bases: 2. The CDR3 spans 14 residues. The V gene's germline CDR1 is SGDLS and CDR2 YYNGEE. The CDR3 spells CASSVAQGADTQYF. CDR3 DNA: TGTGCCAGCAGCGTAGCTCAGGGGGCAGATACGCAGTATTTT. The whole variable domain, filled in from reference TRBV9 and TRBJ2-3, reads DSGVTQTPKHLITATGQRVTLRCSPRSGDLSVYWYQQSLDQGLQFLIQYYNGEERAKGNILERFSAQQFPDLHSELNLSSLELGDSALYFCASSVAQGADTQYFGPGTRLTVL.

The chain recombines TRBV29-1 with TRBJ2-3; possibly TRBD2 for D (5 bases). The CDR3 sequence is 11 residues long. Germline CDR1 SQVTM, CDR2 ANQGSEA. In DNA, the CDR3 is TGCACCACCAATCGGGAAGATACGCAGTATTTT. Translated, it gives CTTNREDTQYF.

CDR3 coding DNA: TGTGCCAGCAGCTTAGGGATCGCGGCCTTCTACAATGAGCAGTTCTTC. Protein product: CASSLGIAAFYNEQFF. The chain couples TRBV7-9 to TRBJ2-1; unclear D gene. The V gene lost 1 base and the J gene lost 3 bases, with 13 bases spanning the gap. CDR1 and CDR2 from the germline V gene are SEHNR and FQNEAQ (reference sequence). The CDR3 has 16 amino acids.

The rearrangement links TRBV9 to TRBJ2-7; 12 bases are a match to TRBD2. After removal of 3 bases from V and 3 bases from J, the junction contained 4 bases not matched to a gene. The germline V gene has CDR1 SGDLS and CDR2 YYNGEE. This CDR3 has 15 residues. The CDR3 sequence: CASSAGLAGLYEQYF. The CDR3 nucleotides are TGTGCCAGCAGCGCCGGACTAGCGGGACTCTACGAGCAGTACTTC.

The gene calls are TRBV5-1 and TRBJ2-2; TRBD1 agrees at 9 bases. The CDR3 has 16 amino acids. The trim removed 0 bases at V and 4 bases at J, leaving 4 bases unmatched. Germline V CDR1 and CDR2: SGHRS, YFSETQ. CDR3 amino acids: CASSLAETGGTGELFF. The CDR3 DNA reads TGCGCCAGCAGCTTGGCTGAGACAGGGGGCACCGGGGAGCTGTTTTTT.

The chain recombines TRBV28 with TRBJ2-3; TRBD2 is a possible D gene (6 bases). Germline V gene data show CDR1 as MDHEN and CDR2 as SYDVKM. CDR3 length: 16 amino acids. The V and J ends lost 6 bases and 1 base respectively, with 17 bases between them. The CDR3 here is CASRGTEGRRTDTQYF. The CDR3, as DNA: TGTGCCAGCAGGGGGACGGAGGGTCGTCGCACAGATACGCAGTATTTT. The entire variable domain, with the rest obtained from reference TRBV28 and TRBJ2-3, is as follows: DVKVTQSSRYLVKRTGEKVFLECVQDMDHENMFWYRQDPGLGLRLIYFSYDVKMKEKGDIPEGYSVSREKKERFSLILESASTNQTSMYLCASRGTEGRRTDTQYFGPGTRLTVL.

For this clone: Its ends do not fully match the called genes, so a read error is possible. The chain joins TRBV6-1 to TRBJ2-1, with 7 bases that match TRBD1. This CDR3 is built from 16 residues. Germline CDR1 reads MNHNS; CDR2 reads SASEGT. The CDR3 nucleotides are TGTGCCAGCAGGGAAGGGACAGCGGCCCCCTACAATGAGCAGTTCTTC. Protein product: CASREGTAAPYNEQFF.

The rearrangement joins TRBV7-8 to TRBJ2-7, with D maybe TRBD1 (7 bases). Germline V gene data show CDR1 as SGHVS and CDR2 as FQNEAQ. With 1 base removed from V and 4 bases from J, the gap between germline ends came to 11 bases. The CDR3 consists of 14 residues. The CDR3 is CASSLVSGGYEQYF. The DNA of the CDR3 is TGTGCCAGCAGCTTAGTTTCAGGGGGGTACGAGCAGTACTTC.